This T cell receptor (beta chain) was captured by sequencing in a study of blood T cell repertoires in COVID-19. Study in general: Samples taken during acute and convalescent COVID-19 were collected in the United States, Italy and Spain. From T cells, B-cell-depleted T cells, or PBMCs came the material, which was cDNA or gDNA.

How the authors handled the data: Amplified reference gene primers provided the basis for estimating nucleated cell counts. The protocol was immunoSEQ multiplex PCR, while the TCRdb copy is restricted to in-frame clones and leaves out a portion. That table supplies the V and J calls and clone size; D and trimming were determined from the DNA. Here the sample spans 190,000 or so clones, around 90% being singletons. The CDR3 length is 14 residues. Germline V gene data show CDR1 as SGHAT and CDR2 as FQNNGV. V lost 3 bases to trimming and J lost 2 bases, with 8 bases between them. Only one count was recorded for this clone.

This chain links TRBV11-2 with TRBJ1-5; weak D call: TRBD1 (5 bases). Source material: peripheral blood. The receptor's source is a man aged 35-49 years with acute or convalescent COVID-19. The CDR3 is CASSFREGNQPQHF. The CDR3 DNA reads as TGTGCCAGCAGCTTCAGGGAGGGCAATCAGCCCCAGCATTTT.